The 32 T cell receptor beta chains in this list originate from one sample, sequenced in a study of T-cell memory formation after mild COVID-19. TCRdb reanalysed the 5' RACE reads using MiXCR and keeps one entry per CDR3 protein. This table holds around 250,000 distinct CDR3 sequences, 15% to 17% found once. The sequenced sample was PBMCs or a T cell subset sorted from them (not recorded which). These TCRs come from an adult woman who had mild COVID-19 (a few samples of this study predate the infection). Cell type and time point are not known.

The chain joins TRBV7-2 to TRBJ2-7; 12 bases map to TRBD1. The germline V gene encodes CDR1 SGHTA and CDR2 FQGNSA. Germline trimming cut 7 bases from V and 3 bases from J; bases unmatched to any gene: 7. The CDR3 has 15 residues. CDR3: CASTPGTGGFYEQYF. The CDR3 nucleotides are TGTGCCAGCACCCCCGGGACAGGGGGCTTCTACGAGCAGTACTTC.

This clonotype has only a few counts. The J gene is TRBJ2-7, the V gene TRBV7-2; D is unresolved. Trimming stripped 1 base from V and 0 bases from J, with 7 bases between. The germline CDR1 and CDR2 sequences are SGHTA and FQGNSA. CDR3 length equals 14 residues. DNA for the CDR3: TGTGCCAGCAGCTTAGGCGCGTACTCCTACGAGCAGTACTTC. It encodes CASSLGAYSYEQYF.

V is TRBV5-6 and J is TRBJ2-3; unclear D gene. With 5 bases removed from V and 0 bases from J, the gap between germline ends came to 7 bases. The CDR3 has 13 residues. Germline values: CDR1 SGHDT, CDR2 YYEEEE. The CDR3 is CASRKWSTDTQYF. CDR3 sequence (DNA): TGTGCCAGCAGAAAATGGAGCACAGATACGCAGTATTTT.

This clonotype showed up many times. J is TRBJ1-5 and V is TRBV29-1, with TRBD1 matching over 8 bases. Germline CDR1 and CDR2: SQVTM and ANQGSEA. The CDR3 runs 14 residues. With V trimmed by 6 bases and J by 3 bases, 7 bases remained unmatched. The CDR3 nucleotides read TGCAGCGTGTCGACAGGGGTTCTCAATCAGCCCCAGCATTTT. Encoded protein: CSVSTGVLNQPQHF.

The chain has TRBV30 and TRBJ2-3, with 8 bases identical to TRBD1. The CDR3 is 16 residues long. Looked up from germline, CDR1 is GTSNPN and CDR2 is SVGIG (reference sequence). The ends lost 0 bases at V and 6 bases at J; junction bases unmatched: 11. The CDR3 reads CAWSVRHGQGVDTQYF. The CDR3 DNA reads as TGTGCCTGGAGTGTACGTCATGGACAGGGTGTGGATACGCAGTATTTT.

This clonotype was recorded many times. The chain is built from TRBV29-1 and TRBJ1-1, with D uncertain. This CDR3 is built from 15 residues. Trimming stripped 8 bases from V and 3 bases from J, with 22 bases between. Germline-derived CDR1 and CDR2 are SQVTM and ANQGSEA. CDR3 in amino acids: CSTIDHGLRDTEAFF. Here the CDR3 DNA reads TGCAGCACAATAGATCACGGGTTGAGGGACACTGAAGCTTTCTTT.

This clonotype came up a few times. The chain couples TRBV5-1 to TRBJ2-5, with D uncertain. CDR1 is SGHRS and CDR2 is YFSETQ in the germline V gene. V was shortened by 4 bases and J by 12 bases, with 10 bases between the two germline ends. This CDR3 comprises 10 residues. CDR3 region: CASSGSRKYF. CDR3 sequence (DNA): TGCGCCAGCAGCGGCTCCCGGAAGTACTTC.

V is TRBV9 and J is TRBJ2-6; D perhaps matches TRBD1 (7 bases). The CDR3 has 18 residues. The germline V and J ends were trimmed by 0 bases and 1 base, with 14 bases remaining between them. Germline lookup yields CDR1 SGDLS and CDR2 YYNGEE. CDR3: CASSVAAGQRSGANVLTF. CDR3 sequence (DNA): TGTGCCAGCAGCGTAGCGGCGGGACAGCGGTCTGGGGCCAACGTCCTGACTTTC.

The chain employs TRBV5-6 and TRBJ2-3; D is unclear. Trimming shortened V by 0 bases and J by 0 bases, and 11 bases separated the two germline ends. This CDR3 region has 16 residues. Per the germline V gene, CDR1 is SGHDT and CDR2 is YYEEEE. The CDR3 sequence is CASSLVGIASTDTQYF. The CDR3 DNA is TGTGCCAGCAGCTTGGTCGGCATTGCTAGCACAGATACGCAGTATTTT.

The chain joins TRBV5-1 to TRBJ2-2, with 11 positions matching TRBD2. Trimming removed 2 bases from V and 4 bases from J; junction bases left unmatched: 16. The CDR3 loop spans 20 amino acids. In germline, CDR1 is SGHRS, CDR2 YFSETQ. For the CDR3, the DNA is TGCGCCAGCAGCTTAAAGACTAGCGGGGCGATATACGTGGGCACCGGGGAGCTGTTTTTT. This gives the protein CASSLKTSGAIYVGTGELFF.

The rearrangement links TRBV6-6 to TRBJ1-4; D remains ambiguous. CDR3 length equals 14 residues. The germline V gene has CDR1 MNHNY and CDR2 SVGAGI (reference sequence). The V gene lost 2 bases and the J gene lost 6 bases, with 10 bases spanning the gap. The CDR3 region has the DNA TGTGCCAGCAGTTACAGGGTAATGGATGAAAAACTGTTTTTT. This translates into CASSYRVMDEKLFF.

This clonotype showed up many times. The CDR3 DNA is TGTGCCAGCAGCTTGAAGGGGGTCAAAAACATTCAGTACTTC. Translated, it gives CASSLKGVKNIQYF. This chain joins TRBV5-4 and TRBJ2-4, with D maybe TRBD1 (6 bases). The germline gives CDR1 SGHNT, CDR2 YYREEE (reference sequence). The ends were cut back, 1 base at V and 3 bases at J, with 8 bases in the middle. The CDR3 totals 14 residues.

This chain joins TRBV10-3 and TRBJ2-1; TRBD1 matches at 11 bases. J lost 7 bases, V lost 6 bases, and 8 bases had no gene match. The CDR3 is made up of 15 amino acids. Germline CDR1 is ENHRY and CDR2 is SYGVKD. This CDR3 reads CAIRGTGGLLNEQFF. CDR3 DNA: TGTGCCATCAGGGGGACAGGGGGATTATTGAATGAGCAGTTCTTC.

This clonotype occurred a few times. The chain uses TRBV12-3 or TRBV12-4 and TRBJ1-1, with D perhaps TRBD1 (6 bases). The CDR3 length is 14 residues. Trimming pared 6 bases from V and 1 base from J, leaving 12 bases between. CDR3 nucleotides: TGTGCCAGCAGGTTCGGGACACCGAACACTGAAGCTTTCTTT. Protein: CASRFGTPNTEAFF.

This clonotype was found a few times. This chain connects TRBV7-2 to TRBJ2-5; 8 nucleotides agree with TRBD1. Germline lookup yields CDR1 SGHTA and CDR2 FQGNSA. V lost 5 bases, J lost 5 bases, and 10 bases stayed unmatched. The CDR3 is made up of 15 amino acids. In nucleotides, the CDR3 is TGTGCCAGCAGCCCGGGACAGGCCGTCGGTGAGACCCAGTACTTC. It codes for CASSPGQAVGETQYF.

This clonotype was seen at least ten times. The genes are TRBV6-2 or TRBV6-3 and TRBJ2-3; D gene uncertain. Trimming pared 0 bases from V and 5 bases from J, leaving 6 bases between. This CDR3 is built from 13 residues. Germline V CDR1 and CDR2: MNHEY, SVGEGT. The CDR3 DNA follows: TGTGCCAGCAGTTACTCGGTCGGAGATACGCAGTATTTT. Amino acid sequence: CASSYSVGDTQYF.

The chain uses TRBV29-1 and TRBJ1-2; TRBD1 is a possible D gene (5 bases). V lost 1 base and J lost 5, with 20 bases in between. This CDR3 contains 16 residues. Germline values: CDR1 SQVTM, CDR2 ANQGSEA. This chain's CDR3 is CSVEGTMNARPYGYTF. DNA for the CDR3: TGCAGCGTTGAAGGGACAATGAACGCCAGGCCTTATGGCTACACCTTC. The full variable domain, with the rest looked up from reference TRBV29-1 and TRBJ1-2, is SAVISQKPSRDICQRGTSLTIQCQVDSQVTMMFWYRQQPGQSLTLIATANQGSEATYESGFVIDKFPISRPNLTFSTLTVSNMSPEDSSIYLCSVEGTMNARPYGYTFGSGTRLTVV.

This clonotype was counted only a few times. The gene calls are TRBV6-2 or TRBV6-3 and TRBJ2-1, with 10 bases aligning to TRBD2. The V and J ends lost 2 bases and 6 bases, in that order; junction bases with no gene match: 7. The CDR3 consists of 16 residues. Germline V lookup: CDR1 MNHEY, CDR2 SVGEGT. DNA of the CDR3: TGTGCCAGCAGTTACCCCCTAGCGGGAGTAGGCAATGAGCAGTTCTTC. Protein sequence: CASSYPLAGVGNEQFF.

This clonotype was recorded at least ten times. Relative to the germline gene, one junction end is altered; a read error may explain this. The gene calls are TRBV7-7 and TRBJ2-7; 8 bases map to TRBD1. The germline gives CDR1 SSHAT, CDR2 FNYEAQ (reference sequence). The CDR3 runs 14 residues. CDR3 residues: CASSPTGGPYEQYF. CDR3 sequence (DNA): TGTGCTAGCAGCCCCACAGGGGGTCCTTACGAGCAGTACTTC.

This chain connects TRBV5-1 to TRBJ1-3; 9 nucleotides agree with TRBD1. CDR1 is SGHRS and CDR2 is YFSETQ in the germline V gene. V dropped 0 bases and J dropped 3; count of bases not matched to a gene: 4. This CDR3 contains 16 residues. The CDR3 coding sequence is TGCGCCAGCAGCTTGGGGGACAGGGCCTATGGAAACACCATATATTTT. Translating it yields CASSLGDRAYGNTIYF.

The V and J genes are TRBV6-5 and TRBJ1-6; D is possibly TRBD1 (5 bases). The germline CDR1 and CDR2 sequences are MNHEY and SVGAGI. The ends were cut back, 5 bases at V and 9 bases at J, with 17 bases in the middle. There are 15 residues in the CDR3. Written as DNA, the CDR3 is TGTGCCAGCAGTGACGCTCGGGGCGCGGGTTCACCCCTCCACTTT. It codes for CASSDARGAGSPLHF.

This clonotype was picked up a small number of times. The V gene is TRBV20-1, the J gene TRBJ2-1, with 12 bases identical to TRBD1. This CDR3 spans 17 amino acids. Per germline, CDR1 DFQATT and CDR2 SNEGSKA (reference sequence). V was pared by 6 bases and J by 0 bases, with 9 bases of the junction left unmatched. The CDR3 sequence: CSAPGTGGEASYNEQFF. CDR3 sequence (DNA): TGCAGTGCCCCCGGGACAGGGGGCGAAGCCTCCTACAATGAGCAGTTCTTC.

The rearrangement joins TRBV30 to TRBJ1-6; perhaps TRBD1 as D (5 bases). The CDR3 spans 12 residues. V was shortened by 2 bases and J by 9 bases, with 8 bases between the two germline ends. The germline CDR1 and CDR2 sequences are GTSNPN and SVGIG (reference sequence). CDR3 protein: CAWSPGRSPLHF. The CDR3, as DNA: TGTGCCTGGAGTCCAGGGCGTTCACCCCTCCACTTT. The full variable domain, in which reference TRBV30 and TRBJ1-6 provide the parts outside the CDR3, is SQTIHQWPATLVQPVGSPLSLECTVEGTSNPNLYWYRQAAGRGLQLLFYSVGIGQISSEVPQNLSASRPQDRQFILSSKKLLLSDSGFYLCAWSPGRSPLHFGNGTRLTVT.

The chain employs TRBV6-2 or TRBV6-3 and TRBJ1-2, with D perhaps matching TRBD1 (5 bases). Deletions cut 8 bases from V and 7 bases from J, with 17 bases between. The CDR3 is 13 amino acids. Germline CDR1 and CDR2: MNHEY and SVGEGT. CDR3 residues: CASRRDPVGGYTF. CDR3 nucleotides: TGTGCCAGCCGGAGGGACCCAGTGGGTGGCTACACCTTC.

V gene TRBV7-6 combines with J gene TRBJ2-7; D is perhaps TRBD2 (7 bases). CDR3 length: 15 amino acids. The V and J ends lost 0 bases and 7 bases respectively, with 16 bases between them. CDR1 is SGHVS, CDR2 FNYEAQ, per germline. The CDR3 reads CASSLAGRSGDEQYF. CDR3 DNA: TGTGCCAGCAGCTTAGCCGGGAGGTCAGGGGATGAGCAGTACTTC.

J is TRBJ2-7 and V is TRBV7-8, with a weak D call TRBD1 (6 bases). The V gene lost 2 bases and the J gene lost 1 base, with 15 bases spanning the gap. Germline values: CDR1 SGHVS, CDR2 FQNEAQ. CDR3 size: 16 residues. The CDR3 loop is CASSLLHSDSSYEQYF. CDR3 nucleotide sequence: TGTGCCAGCAGCTTACTGCATTCGGACAGTTCCTACGAGCAGTACTTC. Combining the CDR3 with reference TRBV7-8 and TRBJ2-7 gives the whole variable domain GAGVSQSPRYKVAKRGQDVALRCDPISGHVSLFWYQQALGQGPEFLTYFQNEAQLDKSGLPSDRFFAERPEGSVSTLKIQRTQQEDSAVYLCASSLLHSDSSYEQYFGPGTRLTVT.

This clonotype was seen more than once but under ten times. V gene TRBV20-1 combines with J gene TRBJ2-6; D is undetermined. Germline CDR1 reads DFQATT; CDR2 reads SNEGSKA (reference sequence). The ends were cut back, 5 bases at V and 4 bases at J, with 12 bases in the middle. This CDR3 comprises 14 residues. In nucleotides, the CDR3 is TGCAGTGCTCCGACGTTTGGGGGGGCCAACGTCCTGACTTTC. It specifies CSAPTFGGANVLTF.

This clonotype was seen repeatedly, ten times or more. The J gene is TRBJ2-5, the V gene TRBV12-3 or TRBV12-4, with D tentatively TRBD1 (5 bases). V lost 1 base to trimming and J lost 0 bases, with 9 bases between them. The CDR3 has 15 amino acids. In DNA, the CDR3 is TGTGCCAGCAGTTTAGGGACACAGTACCAAGAGACCCAGTACTTC. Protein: CASSLGTQYQETQYF.

CDR3 DNA: TGTGCCAGCAGTCGATTGGCAGGGGGATACTCTGGGGCCAACGTCCTGACTTTC. Encoded protein: CASSRLAGGYSGANVLTF. The genes are TRBV16 and TRBJ2-6, with 7 nucleotides matching TRBD1. The ends lost 6 bases at V and 0 bases at J; junction bases unmatched: 11. CDR1 is KGHSY and CDR2 is FQNENV in the germline V gene. The CDR3 has 18 residues.

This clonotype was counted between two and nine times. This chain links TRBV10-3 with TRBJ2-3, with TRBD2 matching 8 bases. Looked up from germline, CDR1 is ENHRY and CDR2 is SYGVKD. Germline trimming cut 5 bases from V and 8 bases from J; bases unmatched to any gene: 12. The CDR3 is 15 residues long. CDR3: CAISSRGGPYGTQYF. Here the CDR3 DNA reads TGTGCCATCAGTAGCCGGGGGGGCCCGTATGGTACGCAGTATTTT.

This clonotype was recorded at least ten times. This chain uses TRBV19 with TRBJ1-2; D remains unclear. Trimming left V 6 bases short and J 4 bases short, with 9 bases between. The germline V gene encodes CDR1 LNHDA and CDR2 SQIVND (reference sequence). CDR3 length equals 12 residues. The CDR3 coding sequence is TGTGCCAGTAGCAGATATGGCTATGGCTACACCTTC. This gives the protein CASSRYGYGYTF.

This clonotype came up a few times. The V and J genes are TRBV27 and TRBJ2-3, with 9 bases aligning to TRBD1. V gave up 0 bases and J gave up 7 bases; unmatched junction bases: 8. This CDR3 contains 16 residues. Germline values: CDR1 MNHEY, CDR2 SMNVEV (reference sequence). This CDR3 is CASSLSKGQGWNTQYF. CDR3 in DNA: TGTGCCAGCAGTTTATCTAAGGGACAGGGCTGGAATACGCAGTATTTT.